The rows below give T cell receptor beta chains drawn from one sample of a study of cytomegalovirus exposure and HLA in healthy donors. The method was immunoSEQ multiplex PCR; TCRdb's version includes in-frame clones alone and lacks a portion of them. The sample contains some 120,000 clones, about 69% of which appear only once. What was sequenced was PBMCs. The source is a man in his thirties or forties in good health and CMV-seronegative. Each CDR3 is given with its conserved first and last residue. The D gene is left open where the match is weak. Not every row has a clone size; where given, it reads once, few, many or a size class.

J gene	clone size	D gene	V gene	CDR3 DNA	CDR3 protein
TRBJ1-2	-	-	TRBV5-6	TGTGCCAGCAGCTTGGGACAGCCCTATGGCTACACCTTC	CASSLGQPYGYTF
TRBJ1-5	once	-	TRBV6-1	TGTGCCAGCAGTGAAATCCCGGGGGGCAATCAGCCCCAGCATTTT	CASSEIPGGNQPQHF
TRBJ1-1	-	-	TRBV28	TGTGCCAGCAGTAAGTCAGGGAACACTGAAGCTTTCTTT	CASSKSGNTEAFF
TRBJ1-2	-	TRBD1	TRBV7-2	TGTGCCAGCAGCATAGACAGGGTTCAAGGCTACACCTTC	CASSIDRVQGYTF
TRBJ2-2	few	TRBD1	TRBV9	TGTGCCAGCAGCCCCGAGGGGGCTTCGGGCGGGGAGCTGTTTTTT	CASSPEGASGGELFF
TRBJ2-7	-	-	TRBV5-1	TGCGCCAGCAGCTTGGATCTCAGCTCCTACGAGCAGTACTTC	CASSLDLSSYEQYF
TRBJ2-7	few	-	TRBV6-5	TGTGCCAGCAGCCTACAGGGATCCACCTACGAGCAGTACTTC	CASSLQGSTYEQYF
TRBJ2-2	-	-	TRBV27	TGTGCCAGCAGCCTATATACGAACACCGGGGAGCTGTTTTTT	CASSLYTNTGELFF
TRBJ2-7	-	-	TRBV4-3	TGCGCCAGCAGCCCCCGGGGACAATCTTACGAGCAGTACTTC	CASSPRGQSYEQYF
TRBJ2-6	few	-	TRBV19	TGTGCCAGTAGTATAGGAGGCTCTGGGGCCAACGTCCTGACTTTC	CASSIGGSGANVLTF